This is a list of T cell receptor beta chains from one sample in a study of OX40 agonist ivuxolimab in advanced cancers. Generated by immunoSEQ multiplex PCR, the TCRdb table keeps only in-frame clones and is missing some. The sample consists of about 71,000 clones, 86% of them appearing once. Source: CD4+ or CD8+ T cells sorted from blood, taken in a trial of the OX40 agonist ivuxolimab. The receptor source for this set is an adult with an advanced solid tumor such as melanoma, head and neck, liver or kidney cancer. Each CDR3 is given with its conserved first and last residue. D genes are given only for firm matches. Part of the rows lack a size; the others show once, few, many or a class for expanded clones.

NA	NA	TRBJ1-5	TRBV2	TGTGCCAGCACGCCCTCTGGCAGGGGCAATCAGCCCCAGCATTTT	CASTPSGRGNQPQHF
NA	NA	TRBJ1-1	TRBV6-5	TGTGCCAGCAGTTACTCGGGCAACATGAACACTGAAGCTTTCTTT	CASSYSGNMNTEAFF
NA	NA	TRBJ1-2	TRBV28	TGTGCCACCAAGAACCCGACACTTACAATCTATGGCTACACCTTC	CATKNPTLTIYGYTF
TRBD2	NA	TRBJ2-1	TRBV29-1	TGCAGCGTCGTTAGCGGGAGGGGTTACAATGAGCAGTTCTTC	CSVVSGRGYNEQFF
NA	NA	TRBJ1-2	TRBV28	TGTGCCAGCACCGGGGGGGCGGCTGGCTACACCTTC	CASTGGAAGYTF
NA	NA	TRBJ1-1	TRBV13	TGTGCCAGCAGCTTAGGGGACTGGGGCTTGAACACTGAAGCTTTCTTT	CASSLGDWGLNTEAFF
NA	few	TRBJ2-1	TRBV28	TGTGCCAGCAGTGCCAAGACCGGGACGATCTCCTACAATGAGCAGTTCTTC	CASSAKTGTISYNEQFF
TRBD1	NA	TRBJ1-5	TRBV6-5	TGTGCCAGCTCAGACCAGGGGGACCAGCCCCAGCATTTT	CASSDQGDQPQHF
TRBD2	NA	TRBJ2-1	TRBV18	TGTGCCACCTTTTCCGGGACTAGCGGATTATACAATGAGCAGTTCTTC	CATFSGTSGLYNEQFF
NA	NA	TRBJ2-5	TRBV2	TGTGCCAGCAGGGGGTACCAAGAGACCCAGTACTTC	CASRGYQETQYF
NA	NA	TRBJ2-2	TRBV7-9	TGTGCCAGCAGCTTAGCTAGGAACACCGGGGAGCTGTTTTTT	CASSLARNTGELFF
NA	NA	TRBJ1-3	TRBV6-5	TGTGCCAGCAGTTACACAGGGAGCTCTGGAAACACCATATATTTT	CASSYTGSSGNTIYF
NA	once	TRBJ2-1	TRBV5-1	TGCGCCAGCAGCTTGGCCCCTGAAAATGAGCAGTTCTTC	CASSLAPENEQFF
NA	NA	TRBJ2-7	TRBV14	TGTGCCAGCAGCCAGGTTGGCTACGAGCAGTACTTC	CASSQVGYEQYF
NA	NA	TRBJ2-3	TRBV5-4	TGTGCCAGCAGCGACTCCCCGACAGGATCCGATACGCAGTATTTT	CASSDSPTGSDTQYF
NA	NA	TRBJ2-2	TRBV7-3	TGTGCCAGCAGCTTAGGAGGTCGGATGGGCGGGGAGCTGTTTTTT	CASSLGGRMGGELFF
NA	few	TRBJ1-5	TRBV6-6	TGTGCCAGCAGTTACTCTGTGGATCAGCCCCAGCATTTT	CASSYSVDQPQHF
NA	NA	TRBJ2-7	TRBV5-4	TGTGCCAGCAGCTTGGATACGGGGGCCACCTACGAGCAGTACTTC	CASSLDTGATYEQYF
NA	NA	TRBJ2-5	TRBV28	TGTGCCAGCACGAAGGGGGGCCAAGAGACCCAGTACTTC	CASTKGGQETQYF
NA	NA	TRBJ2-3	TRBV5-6	TGTGCCAGCAGCACCTCTAGCGCAGATACGCAGTATTTT	CASSTSSADTQYF
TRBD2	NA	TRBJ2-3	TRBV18	TGTGCCAGCTCACCTAGCGGGAGTACAGATACGCAGTATTTT	CASSPSGSTDTQYF
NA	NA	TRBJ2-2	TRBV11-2	TGTGCCAGCAGCGGAGGGGGTTTAGGGGCCGGGGAGCTGTTTTTT	CASSGGGLGAGELFF
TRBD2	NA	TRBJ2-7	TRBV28	TGTGCCAGTCACCCCCCCGCGGGAGTAACTTACGAGCAGTACTTC	CASHPPAGVTYEQYF
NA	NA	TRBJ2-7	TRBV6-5	TGTGCCAGCATGTTATCAGTTTACGAGCAGTACTTC	CASMLSVYEQYF